This TCR beta chain derives from a study of blood T cell repertoires in COVID-19. About the study: The samples span acute and convalescent COVID-19 from the United States, Italy and Spain. The cDNA or gDNA used as material had been derived from T cells, B-cell-depleted T cells, or PBMCs.

The authors' processing: It was from reference gene primer amplification that nucleated cell counts were estimated. Profiling relied on immunoSEQ multiplex PCR, and the TCRdb table lists in-frame clones only, not all of them. That table gives V, J and clone size, and the DNA gave D and trimming. This sample has approximately 97,000 clones, with about 90% found just once. The source material was peripheral blood. The sequence came from a human donor in a cohort sampled during active COVID-19.

CDR3 residues: CAKTGLARRNEQFF. The CDR3 bases are TGTGCCAAAACGGGACTAGCGAGGCGGAATGAGCAGTTCTTC. The chain is built from TRBV2 and TRBJ2-1; TRBD2 agrees at 10 bases. Germline CDR1 is SNHLY and CDR2 is FYNNEI. V was pared by 10 bases and J by 7 bases, with 10 bases of the junction left unmatched. The CDR3 has 14 residues. Full variable domain (rest looked up from reference TRBV2 and TRBJ2-1): EPEVTQTPSHQVTQMGQEVILRCVPISNHLYFYWYRQILGQKVEFLVSFYNNEISEKSEIFDDQFSVERPDGSNFTLKIRSTKLEDSAMYFCAKTGLARRNEQFFGPGTRLTVL.